Below are 14 T cell receptor beta chains sequenced from a single sample in a study of blood T cell repertoires in COVID-19. TCRdb's table, derived via immunoSEQ multiplex PCR, lists solely in-frame clones and lacks some. Of about 240,000 clones in the sample, around 84% are singletons; the top ten hold over 6%. The sequenced material came from peripheral blood. The receptors here all came from a woman aged 70-85 years with active or convalescent COVID-19.

The V and J genes are TRBV27 and TRBJ2-5; D possibly corresponds to TRBD2 (6 bases). Trimming stripped 6 bases from V and 7 bases from J, with 15 bases between. The CDR3 runs 13 residues. The germline gives CDR1 MNHEY, CDR2 SMNVEV (reference sequence). The CDR3 coding sequence is TGTGCCAGCAGGATTTTGGGGGAGGCGACCCAGTACTTC. It specifies CASRILGEATQYF.

V and J are TRBV7-2 and TRBJ1-1; 9 bases map to TRBD1. The ends lost 4 bases at V and 7 bases at J; junction bases unmatched: 7. The CDR3 is made up of 14 amino acids. Germline V gene data show CDR1 as SGHTA and CDR2 as FQGNSA. The CDR3, as DNA: TGTGCCAGCAGCTACTTAGGACAGGGGAGTGAAGCTTTCTTT. Its protein is CASSYLGQGSEAFF.

The V gene is TRBV3-1 (or the pseudogene TRBV3-2), the J gene TRBJ2-5, with D possibly being TRBD1 (6 bases). V lost 1 base to trimming and J lost 4 bases, with 13 bases between them. The length of the CDR3 is 15 residues. Germline V gene data show CDR1 as LGHDT and CDR2 as YNNKEL (reference sequence). The CDR3, as DNA: TGTGCCAGCAGCCAAGGGGTAGGGGGTCGAGAGACCCAGTACTTC. Translation: CASSQGVGGRETQYF.

The rearrangement joins TRBV10-3 to TRBJ1-4; D uncertain. The CDR3 sequence is 13 residues long. Germline V gives CDR1 ENHRY, CDR2 SYGVKD. Trimming shortened V by 6 bases and J by 0 bases, and 5 bases separated the two germline ends. CDR3 protein: CAIRQTTNEKLFF. The CDR3 region has the DNA TGTGCCATCAGACAGACAACTAATGAAAAACTGTTTTTT.

J is TRBJ2-3 and V is TRBV19; 9 nucleotides align to TRBD1. CDR3 size: 15 residues. Germline-derived CDR1 and CDR2 are LNHDA and SQIVND (reference sequence). Trimming took 6 bases from V and 4 from J; bases not matched to a gene: 8. This CDR3 is CASSPQGAGADTQYF. Here the CDR3 DNA reads TGTGCCAGTAGCCCACAGGGGGCTGGCGCAGATACGCAGTATTTT.

The CDR3 DNA reads as TGTGCCACCGCAGGAGCCAGGGCCACTGAAGCTTTCTTT. It translates to CATAGARATEAFF. The rearrangement links TRBV10-3 to TRBJ1-1; the D gene is possibly TRBD1 (5 bases). CDR1 ENHRY and CDR2 SYGVKD come from the germline V gene. The CDR3 loop spans 13 amino acids. The germline V and J ends were trimmed by 10 bases and 4 bases, with 16 bases remaining between them.

This clone came up once. This rearrangement joins TRBV19 to TRBJ1-4, with D uncertain. V shed 7 bases and J shed 6 bases, with 21 bases lying between them. This CDR3 is 16 amino acids long. CDR1 and CDR2 (germline): LNHDA, SQIVND (reference sequence). CDR3: CASTSVGVGLDEKLFF. CDR3 nucleotide sequence: TGTGCCAGTACCTCAGTCGGGGTTGGCCTTGATGAAAAACTGTTTTTT.

The chain combines TRBV20-1 with TRBJ2-7; 10 bases align to TRBD2. The germline gives CDR1 DFQATT, CDR2 SNEGSKA (reference sequence). The CDR3 loop spans 15 amino acids. V lost 3 bases to trimming and J lost 2 bases; unmatched junction nucleotides: 7. CDR3 in amino acids: CSASSPSGGTYEQYF. The CDR3 nucleotides are TGCAGTGCTAGTTCCCCTAGCGGGGGTACCTACGAGCAGTACTTC.

V gene TRBV12-3 or TRBV12-4 combines with J gene TRBJ1-1, with 7 bases lining up with TRBD1. The CDR3 loop spans 12 amino acids. The junction had 7 bases not matched to a gene; V was cut back by 5 bases and J by 10 bases. CDR3 sequence: CASSEPGTVAFF. Here the CDR3 DNA reads TGTGCCAGCAGTGAGCCTGGGACAGTAGCTTTCTTT.

The chain links TRBV14 to TRBJ1-1; unclear D gene. The germline gives CDR1 SGHDN, CDR2 FVKESK. Trimming removed 4 bases from V and 1 base from J, with 13 bases in between. The length of the CDR3 is 15 residues. CDR3: CASSLRHDANTEAFF. The CDR3, as DNA: TGTGCCAGCAGCCTCAGACACGACGCGAACACTGAAGCTTTCTTT.

The chain has TRBV7-2 and TRBJ2-1; D ambiguous. The CDR3 has 12 residues. V lost 3 bases to trimming and J lost 7 bases, with 7 bases between them. Germline values: CDR1 SGHTA, CDR2 FQGNSA. The DNA of the CDR3 is TGTGCCAGCAGCTTTGGGCTGAATGAGCAGTTCTTC. It translates to CASSFGLNEQFF. Combining the CDR3 with reference TRBV7-2 and TRBJ2-1 gives the whole variable domain GAGVSQSPSNKVTEKGKDVELRCDPISGHTALYWYRQSLGQGLEFLIYFQGNSAPDKSGLPSDRFSAERTGGSVSTLTIQRTQQEDSAVYLCASSFGLNEQFFGPGTRLTVL.

This chain connects TRBV5-4 to TRBJ1-2; no firm D call. Trimming cost V 1 base and J 4 bases, with 5 bases left between them. The CDR3 runs to 12 residues. CDR1 SGHNT and CDR2 YYREEE come from the germline V gene (reference sequence). The CDR3 DNA follows: TGTGCCAGCAGCTTGCTATTCTATGGCTACACCTTC. Its protein is CASSLLFYGYTF.

The chain combines TRBV7-2 with TRBJ1-4; TRBD1 aligns across 8 bases. The CDR3 loop spans 16 amino acids. V trimming: 1 base; J trimming: 7 bases; junction bases outside the gene matches: 8. Germline V gives CDR1 SGHTA, CDR2 FQGNSA. CDR3 amino acids: CASSLDGQGYSEKLFF. As DNA, the CDR3 is TGTGCCAGCAGCTTAGATGGACAGGGATACAGTGAAAAACTGTTTTTT.

The chain is built from TRBV3-1 (or the pseudogene TRBV3-2) and TRBJ2-3, with a possible D match to TRBD1 (6 bases). The CDR3 is 14 amino acids. Trimming cost V 4 bases and J 2 bases, with 10 bases left between them. The germline V gene has CDR1 LGHDT and CDR2 YNNKEL (reference sequence). The CDR3 loop is CASSLRGHTDTQYF. The CDR3 coding sequence is TGTGCCAGCAGCCTGAGGGGACACACAGATACGCAGTATTTT.